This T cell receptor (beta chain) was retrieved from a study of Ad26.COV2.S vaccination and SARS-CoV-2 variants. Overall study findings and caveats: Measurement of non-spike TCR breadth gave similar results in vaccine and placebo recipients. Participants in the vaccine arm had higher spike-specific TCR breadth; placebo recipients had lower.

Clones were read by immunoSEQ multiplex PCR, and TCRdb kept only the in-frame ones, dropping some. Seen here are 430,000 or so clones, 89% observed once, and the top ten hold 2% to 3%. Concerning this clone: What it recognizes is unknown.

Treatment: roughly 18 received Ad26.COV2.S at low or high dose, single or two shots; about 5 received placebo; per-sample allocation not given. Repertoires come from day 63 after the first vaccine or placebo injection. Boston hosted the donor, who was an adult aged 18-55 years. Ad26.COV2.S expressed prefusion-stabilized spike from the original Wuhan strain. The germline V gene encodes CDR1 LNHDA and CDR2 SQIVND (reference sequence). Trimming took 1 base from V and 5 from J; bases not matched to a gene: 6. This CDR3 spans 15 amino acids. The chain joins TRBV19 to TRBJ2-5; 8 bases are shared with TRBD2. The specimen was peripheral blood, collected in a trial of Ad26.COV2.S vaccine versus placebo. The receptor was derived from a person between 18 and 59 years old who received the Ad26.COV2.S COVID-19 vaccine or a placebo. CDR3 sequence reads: CASSIAGTRGETQYF. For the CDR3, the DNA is TGTGCCAGTAGTATAGCAGGGACTAGGGGGGAGACCCAGTACTTC.